This TCR beta chain emerged from a study of blood T cell repertoires in COVID-19. Whole-study context: T cells, B-cell-depleted T cells, or PBMCs supplied cDNA or gDNA.

This CDR3 contains 17 residues. Germline CDR1 and CDR2: SGHNT and YYREEE (reference sequence). The trim removed 4 bases at V and 5 bases at J, leaving 6 bases unmatched. Authors' processing steps: Amplified reference gene primers provided the basis for estimating nucleated cell counts. The table came from immunoSEQ multiplex PCR; TCRdb's copy has only in-frame clones and leaves some out. V and J calls and clone size follow that table, whereas D and trimming were derived from the DNA. The sample carries about 55,000 clones, under 90% recorded once. This TCR was recovered from a man older than 75 with COVID-19, enrolled during active disease. This chain uses TRBV5-4 with TRBJ2-2, with 15 bases identical to TRBD2. Source material: peripheral blood. The CDR3 DNA sequence: TGTGCCAGCAGCCGAGGACTAGCGGGGGGGCGGACCGGGGAGCTGTTTTTT. Residues: CASSRGLAGGRTGELFF.